This T cell receptor beta chain was recovered during a study of shared clonotypes between healthy human individuals. It was at deep level that the assay was run. Repertoires were generated with immunoSEQ multiplex PCR, while TCRdb's copy carries only in-frame clones and drops some. This sample yields 1 million to 1.3 million clones, of which around 78% are seen a single time; 0.5% to 0.65% belongs to the top ten. The germline V gene encodes CDR1 KGHSH and CDR2 LQKENI. This CDR3 spans 14 amino acids. V lost 8 bases, J lost 2 bases, and 8 bases stayed unmatched. The sequenced sample was memory CD4+ T cells from PBMCs. Subset indicated: CD45RA-negative fraction. The receptor comes from a man between 18 and 29 years old in good health. Some clones in this sample may be carry-over from other donors' samples. The J gene is TRBJ2-5, the V gene TRBV18; 7 bases are shared with TRBD2. CDR3 nucleotides: TGTGCCAGCCGGACTGGGACTATACAAGAGACCCAGTACTTC. It specifies CASRTGTIQETQYF.